One TCR beta chain is described in this entry. The source of the sample is a study of T-cell memory formation after mild COVID-19. The germline V gene has CDR1 MNHEY and CDR2 SVGEGT. Trimming removed 0 bases at V and 11 bases at J, with 10 bases between. The CDR3 loop spans 13 amino acids. MiXCR, run by TCRdb on the 5' RACE reads, gives a single entry per CDR3 protein. The profile shows 250,000 to 350,000 distinct CDR3 sequences, approximately 19% of them singletons. This TCR came from a young man who had mild COVID-19 (a few samples of this study predate the infection). Cell type and time point are not known. The chain combines TRBV6-2 or TRBV6-3 with TRBJ2-2; D gene ambiguous. Source material: PBMCs or a T cell subset sorted from them (not recorded which). CDR3 nucleotide sequence: TGTGCCAGCAGTTACTCGATCTTCTTTGAGCTGTTTTTT. Translation: CASSYSIFFELFF.